Reported below is one T cell receptor beta chain. Its antigen remains undetermined. No clone much larger than this one lies a single base away; base qualities are absent. Other nucleotide sequences in the sample specify the same CDR3. Participants in the prospective study were aged roughly 18 to 100 years, lived in about two dozen United States geographic areas, and enrolled through a virtual design. Cohort assignment in the prospective study relied on participant-reported clinical history from a screening survey and a study questionnaire. Each participant in the prospective study had whole blood, serum and a nasopharyngeal or oropharyngeal swab collected by mobile phlebotomists. Additional blood draws and questionnaires over a roughly two-month period could optionally be provided by prospective study participants. Blood samples from the prospective study were shipped frozen or at room temperature prior to DNA extraction.

The data were obtained in a study of blood T cell repertoires in COVID-19 (dated by TCRdb to the early 2020s). With regard to the full study: The collaborator samples originated in the United States, Italy and Spain and spanned the acute and convalescent phases of COVID-19. The material from the prospective study consisted of cDNA or gDNA derived from T cells, B-cell-depleted T cells, or PBMCs. Where available, HLA class I and class II types were taken from metadata supplied by the sample provider and were not determined by assay-based typing. Samples were obtained from the ongoing ImmuneRACE study (first 160 participants) and from 1,200 or so subjects provided by 6 global collaborators. The repertoires were released in a freely available public database intended as a resource for research on the immune response to SARS-CoV-2. Sample metadata almost always included a de-identified subject ID, COVID-19 status, age in years and sex. The dataset comprised deeply sampled blood TCRbeta repertoires from subjects exposed to, actively infected with, or recovered from COVID-19. Overall study results and their limits: The amount of clinical and demographic metadata varied by source and participant and was provided uncurated.

The CDR3 measures 15 amino acids from cysteine to phenylalanine. Of the read, only the CDR3 DNA is kept; its 45 bases are in frame from base 1. The CDR1 and CDR2 encoded by the germline V gene are MGHRA and YSYEKL. The V end gives up 4 bases and the J end 1 base, leaving 5 bases in the junction not matched to a gene. TCRbeta CDR3 regions were amplified from genomic DNA by means of the immunoSEQ Assay, a bias-controlled multiplex PCR. The original pipeline was this. The number of nucleated cells in each sample was estimated from the amplification of reference gene primers within the assay. To quantify the absolute abundance of each unique TCRbeta CDR3 rearrangement, sequence reads were collapsed and filtered. For each sample, productive Simpson clonality was calculated as the square root of Simpson's diversity index over productive rearrangements. TCRdb retrieved this table from immuneACCESS and kept in-frame rearrangements only. Not all clones are present; in checked studies, unresolved V genes account for under half, and no reason is known for the remainder. V and J calls and clone size are copied from that table; D and trimming were computed from the DNA. For this sample the table gives over 55,000 clones, of which approximately 80% were detected only once. The top ten constitute around 4% of the sample.

The chain is assembled from TRBV4-1 and TRBJ2-3; 7 central bases correspond to TRBD2. The receptor's source is a woman between 35 and 50 years old with acute COVID-19. Sequences were obtained from PBMCs or T cells enriched from blood (not recorded which). The nucleotides are TGCGCCAGCAGCCTCCGGCTAGCGGGCACAGATACGCAGTATTTT. It translates to CASSLRLAGTDTQYF.